The present T cell receptor beta chain was sequenced within a study of cytomegalovirus exposure and HLA in healthy donors. The study's findings and limits: HLA-A and HLA-B allele assignments for most subjects were reportedly predicted accurately using TCR beta sequences. Later work found most CMV-associated TCR beta chains apparently HLA-restricted. An analysis was carried out later, and it reportedly showed fewer N-insertions in an Asian-associated ancestry cluster than the roughly 700-donor mean.

A multiplex PCR was run with 60 Vbeta primers and 13 Jbeta primers. The method was immunoSEQ multiplex PCR; TCRdb's version includes in-frame clones alone and lacks a portion of them. The sample holds 55,000 to 70,000 clones. As regards this clone: What it binds is unknown.

Trimming cost V 3 bases and J 8 bases; bases outside gene matches: 6. The CDR3 has 14 residues. Germline CDR1 SQVTM, CDR2 ANQGSEA. This receptor was identified in a female donor in good health and CMV-seropositive. The V call is TRBV29-1, the J call TRBJ2-2, with 10 bases that match TRBD2. The sequenced sample consisted of PBMCs. The CDR3 nucleotides read TGCAGCGTTGAGCCTAGCGGGAGTTTGGGGGAGCTGTTTTTT. This translates into CSVEPSGSLGELFF.